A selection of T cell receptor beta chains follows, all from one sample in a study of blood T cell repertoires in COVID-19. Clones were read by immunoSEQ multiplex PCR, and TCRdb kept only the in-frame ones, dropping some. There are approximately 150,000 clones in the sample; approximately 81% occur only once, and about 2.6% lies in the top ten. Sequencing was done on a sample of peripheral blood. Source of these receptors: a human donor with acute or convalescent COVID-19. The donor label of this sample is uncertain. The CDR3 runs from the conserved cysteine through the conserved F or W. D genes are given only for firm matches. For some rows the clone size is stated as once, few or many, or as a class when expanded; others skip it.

CDR3 DNA: TGTGCCAGCAGCTTGGAATGGGGGCCGGGTACTGAAGCTTTCTTT
CDR3 protein: CASSLEWGPGTEAFF
clone size: .
D gene: .
J gene: TRBJ1-1
V gene: TRBV5-6

CDR3 DNA: TGTGCCAGTAGTCCCAGAGGTAGCGCCCGACACAATGAGCAGTTCTTC
CDR3 protein: CASSPRGSARHNEQFF
clone size: .
D gene: .
J gene: TRBJ2-1
V gene: TRBV19

CDR3 DNA: TGTGCCAGCTCACCCGACAGCCTGGGCGAGCAGTACTTC
CDR3 protein: CASSPDSLGEQYF
clone size: .
D gene: .
J gene: TRBJ2-7
V gene: TRBV18

CDR3 DNA: TGCAGCGTTGAAGATTCGGAGCGGGAGCCCTACAATGAGCAGTTCTTC
CDR3 protein: CSVEDSEREPYNEQFF
clone size: .
D gene: TRBD2
J gene: TRBJ2-1
V gene: TRBV29-1

CDR3 DNA: TGTGCCAGTTACCCAAGGGGGCAGCAAAGGGCGAACACCGGGGAGCTGTTTTTT
CDR3 protein: CASYPRGQQRANTGELFF
clone size: .
D gene: TRBD1
J gene: TRBJ2-2
V gene: TRBV19

CDR3 DNA: TGTGCCAGCAGCGTAACGAGTAACTATGGCTACACCTTC
CDR3 protein: CASSVTSNYGYTF
clone size: .
D gene: .
J gene: TRBJ1-2
V gene: TRBV9

CDR3 DNA: TGTGCCAGCAGCTTAGGACCACTAGCGGGAAATGAGCAGTTCTTC
CDR3 protein: CASSLGPLAGNEQFF
clone size: .
D gene: TRBD2
J gene: TRBJ2-1
V gene: TRBV7-2

CDR3 DNA: TGTGCCAGCAGCCCTCTAGCGGGGACAGATACGCAGTATTTT
CDR3 protein: CASSPLAGTDTQYF
clone size: once
D gene: TRBD2
J gene: TRBJ2-3
V gene: TRBV9

CDR3 DNA: TGTGCCAGCAGCCAACGACCGACAGGACAGAGCTCCTACGAGCAGTACTTC
CDR3 protein: CASSQRPTGQSSYEQYF
clone size: .
D gene: .
J gene: TRBJ2-7
V gene: TRBV14

CDR3 DNA: TGTGCCACCAGTGATTTGGGGAGGGCGAACACCGGGGAGCTGTTTTTT
CDR3 protein: CATSDLGRANTGELFF
clone size: few
D gene: TRBD2
J gene: TRBJ2-2
V gene: TRBV24-1

CDR3 DNA: TGTGCCAGTACCCATAACCTGGACAGGGGCGTTGGCGGAGGTGGCTACACCTTC
CDR3 protein: CASTHNLDRGVGGGGYTF
clone size: once
D gene: TRBD1
J gene: TRBJ1-2
V gene: TRBV19

CDR3 DNA: TGTGCCAGCAGTTTAGGGGACTATGGCTACACCTTC
CDR3 protein: CASSLGDYGYTF
clone size: .
D gene: .
J gene: TRBJ1-2
V gene: TRBV6-2/TRBV6-3

CDR3 DNA: TGTGCCAGCAGTCGACTGGTTGGCAATCAGCCCCAGCATTTT
CDR3 protein: CASSRLVGNQPQHF
clone size: .
D gene: .
J gene: TRBJ1-5
V gene: TRBV6-5

CDR3 DNA: TGTGCCAGCAGCGTAGACTCAGCCAGGATCAACGAGCAGTACTTC
CDR3 protein: CASSVDSARINEQYF
clone size: .
D gene: .
J gene: TRBJ2-7
V gene: TRBV9

CDR3 DNA: TGTGCCAGCACGGGACAGGGGGCAGTTGAAGCTTTCTTT
CDR3 protein: CASTGQGAVEAFF
clone size: few
D gene: TRBD1
J gene: TRBJ1-1
V gene: TRBV27

CDR3 DNA: TGTGCCAGCAGCGTAGGTCCGGGACAGGGGTTTTCTGGGGCCAACGTCCTGACTTTC
CDR3 protein: CASSVGPGQGFSGANVLTF
clone size: once
D gene: TRBD1
J gene: TRBJ2-6
V gene: TRBV9

CDR3 DNA: TGTGCCAGCAGTGAATTCGGGTCTGGTGGCTACACCTTC
CDR3 protein: CASSEFGSGGYTF
clone size: .
D gene: .
J gene: TRBJ1-2
V gene: TRBV25-1

CDR3 DNA: TGTGCCAGCAGTCGAATGAGCGGGGGGGCGGATACGCAGTATTTT
CDR3 protein: CASSRMSGGADTQYF
clone size: .
D gene: TRBD2
J gene: TRBJ2-3
V gene: TRBV7-9

CDR3 DNA: TGTGCCAGCAGCCTGGGGCCCACTGGAAACACCATATATTTT
CDR3 protein: CASSLGPTGNTIYF
clone size: .
D gene: .
J gene: TRBJ1-3
V gene: TRBV7-2

CDR3 DNA: TGCGCCAGCAGCCAAGAAGCGGGCAGTAGCTCCTATAATTCACCCCTCCACTTT
CDR3 protein: CASSQEAGSSSYNSPLHF
clone size: once
D gene: .
J gene: TRBJ1-6
V gene: TRBV4-3

CDR3 DNA: TGTGCCAGCAGTGAAGGCGTGCAGTATTTT
CDR3 protein: CASSEGVQYF
clone size: .
D gene: .
J gene: TRBJ2-3
V gene: TRBV2

CDR3 DNA: TGTGCCAGCAGTGACTCGACTAGCGATACGCAGTATTTT
CDR3 protein: CASSDSTSDTQYF
clone size: .
D gene: TRBD2
J gene: TRBJ2-3
V gene: TRBV6-4

CDR3 DNA: TGTGCCAGCAGCCGCCGGACTAGCGGGATTAGCTCCTACAATGAGCAGTTCTTC
CDR3 protein: CASSRRTSGISSYNEQFF
clone size: few
D gene: TRBD2
J gene: TRBJ2-1
V gene: TRBV5-6

CDR3 DNA: TGTGCCAGCAGGCGACCAGGTACCTCCTACGAGCAGTACTTC
CDR3 protein: CASRRPGTSYEQYF
clone size: .
D gene: .
J gene: TRBJ2-7
V gene: TRBV5-6

CDR3 DNA: TGTGCCAGCAGCAAACCTAGAACGACAGGGGGCTGCTACGAGCAGTACTTC
CDR3 protein: CASSKPRTTGGCYEQYF
clone size: .
D gene: .
J gene: TRBJ2-7
V gene: TRBV21-1